This TCR beta chain was sequenced for a study of Graves' ophthalmopathy and Graves' hyperthyroidism (dated by TCRdb to the late 2010s). Broadly, across the study: Peripheral blood samples were taken at the time of initial diagnosis, before any treatment was given. The study used TCR beta repertoire signatures to distinguish Graves' ophthalmopathy from Graves' hyperthyroidism and to predict progression to ophthalmopathy. In total, 135 blood samples were TCR-sequenced: fewer than 50 ophthalmopathy, over 70 hyperthyroidism and about 17 hyperthyroidism-to-ophthalmopathy patients. To explore V-J signatures distinguishing ophthalmopathy from hyperthyroidism, a discovery set of roughly 100 patients (fewer than 45 ophthalmopathy, over 55 stable hyperthyroidism) was enrolled. An independent validation cohort comprised around 20 hyperthyroidism patients and 15 to 17 patients who later progressed from hyperthyroidism to ophthalmopathy. In roughly six hyperthyroidism patients, the T-cell repertoire of thyroid tissue was compared with the T-cell repertoire of blood. Once sampling was done, hyperthyroidism patients were given methimazole at a starting dose of 30 mg daily, while ophthalmopathy patients were given high-dose intravenous methylprednisolone. Here is what the overall study found, with its caveats: Most expanded thyroid clonotypes with a frequency above 0.001 also appeared in blood, which suggests that blood repertoires may reflect the immune response in the thyroid. No statistical method was used to predetermine the sample size, and group allocation was not hidden from the investigators. In cross-validation, the 13-signature model distinguished ophthalmopathy from stable hyperthyroidism with approximately 90% sensitivity and roughly 81% specificity, and in the test set the corresponding values were approximately 80% and 75%. In validation, the model predicted ophthalmopathy progression with more than 70% sensitivity and roughly 72% specificity; 12 predicted patients were CT-confirmed with GO in a median of 6.5 months.

TCR beta CDR3 regions were amplified from RNA transcripts for repertoire sequencing. The first round of RT-PCR was done with HTBI primers and the Qiagen OneStep RT-PCR kit, and was followed by a second round of multiplex PCR, then size selection and purification. Libraries were sequenced paired-end with 100 bp reads on an Illumina HiSeq2000. The source study handled its data this way. SOAPnuke was used to process the reads, removing any read that contained adapters or uncalled bases, had a mean Phred below 15, or lacked an exact match to the constant primer or identifier. COPE v1.2.5 was used to merge high-quality paired reads. Clonotypes were defined as unique nucleotide sequences and were aligned to IMGT TRB V, D and J references using MiTCR v1.1. Only V-J combinations with frequency above 0.0001 were analysed, covering 98% to 99.2% of repertoires. A TCR clonal expansion and chaos score per V-J combination was defined as the ratio of F50 clonal expansion to chaos observed in the TCRdist matrix. Features were reduced by Welch's t-statistics and random forest to 10 to 15 V-J combinations, which fed a naive Bayes classifier. The similarity between thyroid and blood repertoires was quantified using the Morisita-Horn index. In TCRdb, the public reads were trimmed at Q25 with fastp and aligned with MiXCR, with productive beta chains retained. Each CDR3 protein gets just one entry, which takes the most common genes and DNA from the rows behind it. TCRdb, not the original authors, processed these V and J calls. This sample is represented by some 360,000 distinct CDR3 sequences; roughly 15% of them were singletons. The ten largest clones take up 2.4% of the sample.

A patient counted as having stable hyperthyroidism if there was no progression to ophthalmopathy within 18 months of follow-up. Hyperthyroidism patients were newly diagnosed, with disease duration under 2 months, and aged 18 to 65 years. Patients with other autoimmune diseases, uncontrolled infections, pregnancy or lactation were excluded. Clinical symptoms, serum thyroxine, TRAb, thyroid ultrasound and orbital computed tomography formed the basis of the diagnosis. Using Ficoll-Paque density gradient centrifugation, PBMCs were isolated from 9.5 to 10 ml of fresh peripheral blood. Total RNA was extracted using Trizol reagent, and RNA quality was checked on an Agilent 2100 Bioanalyzer. This clonotype was detected ten times or more. Its binding antigen is unknown. No qualities accompany the bases; no much larger clone lies one base away. Sequencing was performed on peripheral blood. This TCR was recovered from an adult woman with stable Graves' hyperthyroidism.

The CDR3 region reads CASRRWSGAVEAFF. The nucleotide sequence is given as TGCGCCAGCAGGCGTTGGTCAGGGGCTGTTGAAGCTTTCTTT. Recombination connected TRBV5-1 to TRBJ1-1, and possibly TRBD1, on 6 matching bases. The junction carries 18 bases between V and J, which are trimmed by 5 bases and 7 bases respectively. The CDR3 runs 14 amino acids, cysteine and phenylalanine included. The DNA shown is the 42-base CDR3, in frame from base 1. The germline V gene sets CDR1 to SGHRS and CDR2 to YFSETQ.